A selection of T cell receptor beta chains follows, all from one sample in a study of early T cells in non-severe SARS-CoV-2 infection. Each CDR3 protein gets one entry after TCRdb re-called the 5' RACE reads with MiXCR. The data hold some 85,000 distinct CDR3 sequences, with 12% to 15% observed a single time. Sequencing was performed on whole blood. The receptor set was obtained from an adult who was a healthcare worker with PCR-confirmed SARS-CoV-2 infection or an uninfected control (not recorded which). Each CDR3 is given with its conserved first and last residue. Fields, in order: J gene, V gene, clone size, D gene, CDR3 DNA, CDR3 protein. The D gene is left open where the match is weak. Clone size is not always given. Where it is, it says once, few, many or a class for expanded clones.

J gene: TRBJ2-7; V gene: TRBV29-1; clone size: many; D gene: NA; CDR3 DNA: TGCAGCGTTGAAGAGGGTAGGCAGTACTTC; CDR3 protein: CSVEEGRQYF
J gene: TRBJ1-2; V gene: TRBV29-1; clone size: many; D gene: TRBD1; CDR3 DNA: TGCAGCGTTGAGCGGACAGGGGGATGGGGCTACACCTTC; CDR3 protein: CSVERTGGWGYTF
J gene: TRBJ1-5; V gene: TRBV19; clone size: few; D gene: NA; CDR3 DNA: TGTGCCAGTAGTATTGGGCCAGGGCCCAATCAGCCCCAGCATTTT; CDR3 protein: CASSIGPGPNQPQHF
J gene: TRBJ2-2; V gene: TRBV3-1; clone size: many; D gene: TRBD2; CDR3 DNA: TGTGCCAGCAGCCCTCCGGGACTAGCGTCCCCAGGCACCGGGGAGCTGTTTTTT; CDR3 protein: CASSPPGLASPGTGELFF
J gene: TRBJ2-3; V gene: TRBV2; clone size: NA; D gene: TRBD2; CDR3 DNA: TGTGCCAGCAGTGAATATAGACTAGCGGGGACCCTCAGAGATACGCAGTATTTT; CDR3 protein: CASSEYRLAGTLRDTQYF
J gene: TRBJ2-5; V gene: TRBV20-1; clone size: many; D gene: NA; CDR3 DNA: TGCAGTGCACCAGGGTCCCAAGAGACCCAGTACTTC; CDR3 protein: CSAPGSQETQYF
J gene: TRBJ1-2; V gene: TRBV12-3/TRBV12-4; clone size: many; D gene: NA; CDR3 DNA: TGTGCCAGCAGTAAAAACTATGGCTACACCTTC; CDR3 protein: CASSKNYGYTF
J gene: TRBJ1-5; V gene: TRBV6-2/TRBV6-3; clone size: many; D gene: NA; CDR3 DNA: TGTGCCAGCAGCCTGGACCCAACTCAGCCCCAGCATTTT; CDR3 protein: CASSLDPTQPQHF
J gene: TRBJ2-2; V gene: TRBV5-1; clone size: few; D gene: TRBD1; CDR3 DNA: TGCGCCAGCAGCCCCGGACGGACAGGGTCAACCGGGGAGCTGTTTTTT; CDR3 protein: CASSPGRTGSTGELFF
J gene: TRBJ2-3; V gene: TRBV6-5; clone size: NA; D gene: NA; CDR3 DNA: TGTGCCAGCAGTGGGTCCGGGCTATCTAGCACAGATACGCAGTATTTT; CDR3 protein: CASSGSGLSSTDTQYF
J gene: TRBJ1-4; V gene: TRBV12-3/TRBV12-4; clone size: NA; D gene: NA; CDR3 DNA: TGTGCCAGCAGTTTTTTAGCGGGGAATGAAAAACTGTTTTTT; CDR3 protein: CASSFLAGNEKLFF
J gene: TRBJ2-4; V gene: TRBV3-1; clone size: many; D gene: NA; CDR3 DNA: TGTGCCAGCAGCTCCCACAGGGATGCCAAAAACATTCAGTACTTC; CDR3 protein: CASSSHRDAKNIQYF
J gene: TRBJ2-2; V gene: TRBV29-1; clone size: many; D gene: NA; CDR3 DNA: TGCAGCGTTGCGGACGGGGAGCTGTTTTTT; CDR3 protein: CSVADGELFF
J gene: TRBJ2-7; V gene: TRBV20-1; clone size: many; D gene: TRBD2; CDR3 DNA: TGCAGTGCTAGACGGGCCAGCGGGGGTTCCTCCTACGAGCAGTACTTC; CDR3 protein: CSARRASGGSSYEQYF
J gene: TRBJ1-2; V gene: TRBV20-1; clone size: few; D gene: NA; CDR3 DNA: TGCAGTGCCCGGGCCTCTGGCTATGGCTACACCTTC; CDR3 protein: CSARASGYGYTF
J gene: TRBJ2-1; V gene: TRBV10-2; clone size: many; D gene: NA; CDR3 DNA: TGCGCCACCATGGAAGGGGGACTTTTGACCTCCTACAATGAGCAGTTCTTC; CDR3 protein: CATMEGGLLTSYNEQFF
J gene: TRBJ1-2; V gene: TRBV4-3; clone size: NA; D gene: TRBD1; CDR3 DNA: TGCGCCAGCAGCCAGGCCCGACAGGGTCCCTCCTATGGCTACACCTTC; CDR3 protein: CASSQARQGPSYGYTF
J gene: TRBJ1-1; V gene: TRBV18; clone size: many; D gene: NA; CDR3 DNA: TGTGCCAGCTCACCATCCAGGGGGAACACTGAAGCTTTCTTT; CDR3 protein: CASSPSRGNTEAFF
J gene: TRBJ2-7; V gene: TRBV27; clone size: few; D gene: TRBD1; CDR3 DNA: TGTGCCAGCAGTTTCGCCGCCGGGACAGGGGCAAACGAGCAGTACTTC; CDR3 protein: CASSFAAGTGANEQYF
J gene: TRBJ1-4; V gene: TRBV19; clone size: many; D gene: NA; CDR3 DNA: TGTGCCAGTAGTATCAGGGAACGCGAAAAACTGTTTTTT; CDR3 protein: CASSIREREKLFF
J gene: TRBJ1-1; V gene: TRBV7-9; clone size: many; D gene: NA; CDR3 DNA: TGTGCCAGCAGCTTAGCCCCGACAGATATCCTTGGCACTGAAGCTTTCTTT; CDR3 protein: CASSLAPTDILGTEAFF
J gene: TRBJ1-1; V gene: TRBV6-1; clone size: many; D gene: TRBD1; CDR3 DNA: TGTGCCAGCAGTGAAGGCCGGACAGGAAAAGCTTTCTTT; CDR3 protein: CASSEGRTGKAFF
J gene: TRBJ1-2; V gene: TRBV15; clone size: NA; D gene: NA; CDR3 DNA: TGTGCCACCAGCAGAGATCCCCCGGAATATGGCTACACCTTC; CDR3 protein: CATSRDPPEYGYTF
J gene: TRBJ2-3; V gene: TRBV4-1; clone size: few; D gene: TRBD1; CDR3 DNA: TGCGCCAGCAGCCAAGTAGGAGACAGGGGATCGGATACGCAGTATTTT; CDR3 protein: CASSQVGDRGSDTQYF
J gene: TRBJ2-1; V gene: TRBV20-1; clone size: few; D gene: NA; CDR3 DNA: TGCAGTGCTAGACCCCTCCACAGGGCAGGAATCGCCAATGAGCAGTTCTTC; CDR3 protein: CSARPLHRAGIANEQFF
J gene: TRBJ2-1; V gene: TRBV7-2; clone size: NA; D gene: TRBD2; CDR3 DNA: TGTGCCAGCAGCTTACCGGGGGGCTCCTACAATGAGCAGTTCTTC; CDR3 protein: CASSLPGGSYNEQFF
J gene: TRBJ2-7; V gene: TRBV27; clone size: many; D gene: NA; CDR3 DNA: TGTGCCAGCAGCTCCGGCCCGGCCTACGAGCAGTACTTC; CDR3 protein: CASSSGPAYEQYF
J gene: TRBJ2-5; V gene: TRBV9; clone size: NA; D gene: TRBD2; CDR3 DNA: TGTGCCAGCAGCGTAGGGGTAGCGGGGGCCCTCCAAGAGACCCAGTACTTC; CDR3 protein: CASSVGVAGALQETQYF